These T cell receptor beta chains were read from a single sample in a study of identical twins. TCRdb called the 5' RACE reads again in MiXCR, with one record for every CDR3 protein. The top ten hold roughly 0.4% of the sample, which has 510,000 or so distinct CDR3 sequences, about 16% seen once. This sample was also put to use in a study of yellow fever vaccine responses in identical twins.

Sequenced sample: CD4+ T cells sorted from blood. These receptors were taken from a young woman in good health. Both conserved end residues are part of each CDR3. D genes are given only for firm matches. Only some rows state a clone size, as once, few, many or a class for expanded clones.

CDR3nt	CDR3aa	len	abundance	v_gene	j_gene	d_gene
TGTGCCACCGCCCATTCGGGCTCCTATAATTCACCCCTCCACTTT	CATAHSGSYNSPLHF	15	-	TRBV10-3	TRBJ1-6	-
TGTGCCATCCAACTAGACGCCACAGGTCCGATTGAAGCTTTCTTT	CAIQLDATGPIEAFF	15	many	TRBV12-3/TRBV12-4	TRBJ1-1	-
TGTGCCAGCAGGAAGGGACAACGACAAGAGACCCAGTACTTC	CASRKGQRQETQYF	14	-	TRBV6-1	TRBJ2-5	-
TGCAGTGCTAGTGCGGTAGCGGAGTCCACAGATACGCAGTATTTT	CSASAVAESTDTQYF	15	few	TRBV20-1	TRBJ2-3	-
TGTGCCAGCAGTTACTCTGCCACACAGAGCAAAAACATTCAGTACTTC	CASSYSATQSKNIQYF	16	-	TRBV6-5	TRBJ2-4	-
TGTGCCAGCAGCCAGGTCCTCGGGGGGCCCCAGCATTTT	CASSQVLGGPQHF	13	many	TRBV16	TRBJ1-5	-
TGCGCCAGCAGCCAAGTCTGGGCGGGGTCCTACAATGAGCAGTTCTTC	CASSQVWAGSYNEQFF	16	-	TRBV4-1	TRBJ2-1	-
TGCGCCAGCAGCCAACTCCTTTGGGACCTGGGTGAAAAACTGTTTTTT	CASSQLLWDLGEKLFF	16	-	TRBV4-1	TRBJ1-4	-
TGTGCCAGCAGTGAATTGGGGACAGGGGCTGAAAAACTGTTTTTT	CASSELGTGAEKLFF	15	few	TRBV2	TRBJ1-4	TRBD1
TGCGCCAGCAGCCAAGCCCCGGGACAGGGGACTTACGAGCAGTACTTC	CASSQAPGQGTYEQYF	16	-	TRBV4-1	TRBJ2-7	TRBD1
TGTGCCATCAGTGCCAGCGTTAATCAGCCCCAGCATTTT	CAISASVNQPQHF	13	few	TRBV10-3	TRBJ1-5	-
TGTGCCAGCAGCCCGCGACAGGTGGGCACAGATACGCAGTATTTT	CASSPRQVGTDTQYF	15	-	TRBV9	TRBJ2-3	-
TGTGCCAGCAGTGTCTTTGGGACTAGCGGGAGGACTAGCACAGATACGCAGTATTTT	CASSVFGTSGRTSTDTQYF	19	-	TRBV2	TRBJ2-3	TRBD2
TGTGCCAGCAGCTTAGCGTATCAGGGAGGGAGCACTGAAGCTTTCTTT	CASSLAYQGGSTEAFF	16	-	TRBV7-9	TRBJ1-1	-
TGTGCCAGCAGTTTCTCTCAGCCCCAGCATTTT	CASSFSQPQHF	11	-	TRBV28	TRBJ1-5	-
TGTGCCAGCAGCTTAAGGGGGCTCGTGAACACTGAAGCTTTCTTT	CASSLRGLVNTEAFF	15	few	TRBV7-6	TRBJ1-1	TRBD1
TGTGCCAGCAGTTACTCGGACGGAGGGGCCTACAATGAGCAGTTCTTC	CASSYSDGGAYNEQFF	16	-	TRBV6-5	TRBJ2-1	-
TGTGCCATCAGAGACGACAGGGGGCGAGGGACTGAAGCTTTCTTT	CAIRDDRGRGTEAFF	15	-	TRBV10-3	TRBJ1-1	TRBD1
TGTGCCATCATGGACAGCCCCAATCAGCCCCAGCATTTT	CAIMDSPNQPQHF	13	-	TRBV10-3	TRBJ1-5	-
TGCAGTGCGCAGAGGCCTGATAGCGGGAGGGCCCGCGACGAGCAGTACTTC	CSAQRPDSGRARDEQYF	17	few	TRBV20-1	TRBJ2-7	TRBD2
TGTGCCAGCTATCCGGGACTAGAGACGAATGAGCAGTTCTTC	CASYPGLETNEQFF	14	-	TRBV28	TRBJ2-1	TRBD2
TGTGCCACCCGATCGTCGGTTGCGGGTGATGAGCAGTTCTTC	CATRSSVAGDEQFF	14	-	TRBV10-3	TRBJ2-1	-
TGCGCCAGCAGCTTGACCGGGACAGGGGCTGAAAAACTGTTTTTT	CASSLTGTGAEKLFF	15	many	TRBV5-1	TRBJ1-4	TRBD1
TGTGCGATACTAGGGTGGGGAGGAGATAACTATGGCTACACCTTC	CAILGWGGDNYGYTF	15	-	TRBV28	TRBJ1-2	-
TGTGCCAGCAGCCCCCCCGGAGGGCAGATAAATTCACCCCTCCACTTT	CASSPPGGQINSPLHF	16	-	TRBV4-2	TRBJ1-6	-
TGTGCCAGTAGAGATCTAGCGGGGTCCTACAATGAGCAGTTCTTC	CASRDLAGSYNEQFF	15	-	TRBV19	TRBJ2-1	TRBD2
TGTGCCAGCAGCCCCCAGGGGACTAGTTACGAGCAGTACTTC	CASSPQGTSYEQYF	14	few	TRBV7-9	TRBJ2-7	TRBD2
TGCGCCAGCAGCTTGGATGGGAGAAACTCCTACGAGCAGTACTTC	CASSLDGRNSYEQYF	15	many	TRBV5-1	TRBJ2-7	-
TGCGCCAGCAGCTTGGGGGCGGGGGGATTCAATGAGCAGTTCTTC	CASSLGAGGFNEQFF	15	-	TRBV5-1	TRBJ2-1	TRBD2
TGTGCCACCAGCAGCCTTACTAGCGGGAGTGGTAGCGAGCAGTACTTC	CATSSLTSGSGSEQYF	16	few	TRBV15	TRBJ2-7	TRBD2
TGCGCCAGCAGCTTGATGGCAGCGCCCTACAATGAGCAGTTCTTC	CASSLMAAPYNEQFF	15	-	TRBV5-1	TRBJ2-1	-
TGTGCCAGCAGCTTGGCCGATTCTGGGGCCAACGTCCTGACTTTC	CASSLADSGANVLTF	15	few	TRBV5-5	TRBJ2-6	-
TGTGCCAGCAGCCAAGGTGGGACTAGGGAGCTGTTTTTT	CASSQGGTRELFF	13	few	TRBV3-1	TRBJ2-2	TRBD2
TGTGCCAGCAGCTCCCGGACTAGCGGGAGTATCGGGGAGCTGTTTTTT	CASSSRTSGSIGELFF	16	few	TRBV7-2	TRBJ2-2	TRBD2
TGTGCCAGCAGTTACTATCGGGCCGACCACACCGGGGAGCTGTTTTTT	CASSYYRADHTGELFF	16	few	TRBV6-5	TRBJ2-2	-
TGCGCCAGCAGCCCTCAGACTAGCGGCACAGATACGCAGTATTTT	CASSPQTSGTDTQYF	15	few	TRBV4-1	TRBJ2-3	TRBD2
TGCAGTGCACCGCCTGGTTCGAACACTGAAGCTTTCTTT	CSAPPGSNTEAFF	13	-	TRBV20-1	TRBJ1-1	-
TGCGCCAGCAGCTTGGCCTACATGGACCTAGCGTATGGCTACACCTTC	CASSLAYMDLAYGYTF	16	few	TRBV5-1	TRBJ1-2	-
TGTGCCAGCAGCTTAGTTAGTTCAGGACCTACCGTTGAGCAGTTCTTC	CASSLVSSGPTVEQFF	16	-	TRBV7-8	TRBJ2-1	-
TGTGCCAGCAGCTCTAGACAGGGGTCGGATACGCAGTATTTT	CASSSRQGSDTQYF	14	-	TRBV7-9	TRBJ2-3	TRBD1
TGTGCCAGCAGTTTAGAGGGATACTGGGTTGATGGCTACACCTTC	CASSLEGYWVDGYTF	15	-	TRBV12-3/TRBV12-4	TRBJ1-2	-
TGTGCCAGCAGTTTATCGGGAGGGGGTTTCGGCTACACCTTC	CASSLSGGGFGYTF	14	-	TRBV27	TRBJ1-2	-
TGTGCCAGCAGTCGACTTAGCGGGGGGGTCGGGGAGCTGTTTTTT	CASSRLSGGVGELFF	15	-	TRBV12-3/TRBV12-4	TRBJ2-2	TRBD2
TGTGCCAGCAGCCTAATACAGGGGAGCACAGATACGCAGTATTTT	CASSLIQGSTDTQYF	15	many	TRBV7-9	TRBJ2-3	TRBD1
TGTGCCAGCAGTTACTCAGGGACAGGGATCAATGGCTACACCTTC	CASSYSGTGINGYTF	15	-	TRBV6-5	TRBJ1-2	TRBD1
TGCAGTGCTCGCTGGGAAACAGATACGCAGTATTTT	CSARWETDTQYF	12	-	TRBV20-1	TRBJ2-3	-
TGTGCCAGCAGCCCGCATGTGACAGGGGCTGAAGCTTTCTTT	CASSPHVTGAEAFF	14	few	TRBV28	TRBJ1-1	TRBD1
TGTGCCAGCAGCACAGACCGGGGGGTGGGGGAGACCCAGTACTTC	CASSTDRGVGETQYF	15	many	TRBV12-3/TRBV12-4	TRBJ2-5	TRBD2
TGCAGTGCTAGGGACGCCCTTTATGGCTACACCTTC	CSARDALYGYTF	12	few	TRBV20-1	TRBJ1-2	-
TGTGCCAGCAGCGGCGGGACTAGAGTTTTCGATACGCAGTATTTT	CASSGGTRVFDTQYF	15	-	TRBV9	TRBJ2-3	TRBD2
TGCGCCAGCAGCTCAGGGGTAATGGACACCGGGGAGCTGTTTTTT	CASSSGVMDTGELFF	15	few	TRBV5-1	TRBJ2-2	-
TGCGCCAGCACTACAATGGCCATCGAGGGCGGGGAGCTGTTTTTT	CASTTMAIEGGELFF	15	few	TRBV5-1	TRBJ2-2	-
TGTGCCACCAGCAGCGACACCACCCCCGGGGAGCTGTTTTTT	CATSSDTTPGELFF	14	-	TRBV15	TRBJ2-2	-